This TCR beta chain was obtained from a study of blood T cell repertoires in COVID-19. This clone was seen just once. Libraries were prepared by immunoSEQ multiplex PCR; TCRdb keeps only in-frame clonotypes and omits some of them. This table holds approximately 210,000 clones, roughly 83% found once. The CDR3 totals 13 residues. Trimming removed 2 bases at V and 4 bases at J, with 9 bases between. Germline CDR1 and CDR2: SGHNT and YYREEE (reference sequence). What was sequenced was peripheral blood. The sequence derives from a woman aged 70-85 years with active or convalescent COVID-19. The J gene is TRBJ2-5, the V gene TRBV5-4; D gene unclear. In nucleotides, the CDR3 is TGTGCCAGCAGCTTAAGAGGCGGAGAGACCCAGTACTTC. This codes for CASSLRGGETQYF.